The subject of this entry is one T cell receptor (beta chain). The data derive from a study of cytomegalovirus exposure and HLA in healthy donors. Clones were read by immunoSEQ multiplex PCR, and TCRdb kept only the in-frame ones, dropping some. The sample yields 200,000 to 300,000 clones, 75% to 90% seen once. Deletions cut 0 bases from V and 2 bases from J, with 15 bases between. Germline V gene data show CDR1 as SGDLS and CDR2 as YYNGEE. The CDR3 is 17 residues long. The V gene is TRBV9, the J gene TRBJ2-1, with D tentatively TRBD2 (5 bases). The sequenced sample consisted of PBMCs. The TCR originated in a woman in her thirties in good health and CMV-seropositive. In nucleotides, the CDR3 is TGTGCCAGCAGCGTAGCTACGGGGTTCGTCCCCTACAATGAGCAGTTCTTC. This sequence encodes CASSVATGFVPYNEQFF.